Shown below are 21 T cell receptor beta chains from a single sample sequenced in a study of blood T cells in healthy people across ages. Primers used in a second PCR of about 7 to 12 cycles were a sample-barcoded 5' primer and a J-beta primer mix. TCRdb redid the calling of the 5' RACE reads with MiXCR, one entry per CDR3 protein. The sample records some 920,000 distinct CDR3 sequences, around 54% being singletons. Source material: blood. These receptors were taken from a woman in her sixties or seventies in good health.

The rearrangement links TRBV12-3 or TRBV12-4 to TRBJ2-5, with 9 bases aligning to TRBD2. J was trimmed by 4 bases and V by 10 bases; bases with no gene match: 19. This CDR3 is 17 amino acids long. The CDR3 bases are TGTGCCACTCACCCTGGGGCTAGGCGGGAGGGAGGAGAGACCCAGTACTTC. It specifies CATHPGARREGGETQYF.

The chain joins TRBV28 to TRBJ1-3; possibly TRBD1 for D (5 bases). This CDR3 is built from 15 residues. V was trimmed by 2 bases and J by 3 bases, leaving 11 bases between them. Germline V lookup: CDR1 MDHEN, CDR2 SYDVKM. The DNA for the CDR3 is TGTGCCAGCAGTTTACCAGGGAGGATTGGAAACACCATATATTTT. Amino acids: CASSLPGRIGNTIYF.

This clonotype was seen a few times. The V and J genes are TRBV6-5 and TRBJ2-1; D possibly uses TRBD1 or TRBD2 (5 bases each). V gave up 5 bases and J gave up 4 bases, with 15 bases separating them. The germline V gene encodes CDR1 MNHEY and CDR2 SVGAGI. CDR3 length equals 15 residues. For the CDR3, the DNA is TGTGCCAGCAGTCGAGGGGCCAGAACTTACAATGAGCAGTTCTTC. Protein sequence: CASSRGARTYNEQFF.

V and J are TRBV10-2 and TRBJ2-7; weak D call: TRBD2 (5 bases). The J call is doubtful: the DNA matches TRBJ2-5 better. The CDR3 runs to 15 residues. CDR1 WSHSY and CDR2 SAAADI come from the germline V gene. The CDR3 here is CASSGGRERLETQYF. DNA of the CDR3: TGCGCCAGCAGTGGGGGTCGGGAACGCTTAGAGACCCAGTACTTC.

This rearrangement joins TRBV10-3 to TRBJ2-4; no firm D call. The J call could be wrong; TRBJ2-7 is a better fit for the DNA end. Germline values: CDR1 ENHRY, CDR2 SYGVKD. This CDR3 is built from 16 residues. This CDR3 reads CAISEVFGRTPYEQYF. In nucleotides, the CDR3 is TGTGCCATCAGTGAGGTTTTTGGCCGTACTCCCTACGAGCAGTACTTC.

V usage is TRBV7-2 and J usage is TRBJ2-2; D is unresolved. Trimming removed 5 bases at V and 8 bases at J, with 9 bases between. CDR3 size: 12 residues. Germline V gene data show CDR1 as SGHTA and CDR2 as FQGNSA. CDR3 loop: CASSLLMGELFF. The CDR3 region has the DNA TGTGCCAGCAGCCTATTAATGGGGGAGCTGTTTTTT.

The rearrangement uses TRBV18 and TRBJ1-2; D call uncertain. Germline V CDR1 and CDR2: KGHSH, LQKENI. The CDR3 is made up of 13 amino acids. Between the trimmed V and J ends, which lost 3 bases and 6 bases, there was a span of 11 bases. CDR3 residues: CASSPGSGDGYTF. The CDR3 DNA reads TGTGCCAGCTCACCGGGGTCTGGTGATGGCTACACCTTC.

This clonotype was counted a few times. The chain has TRBV7-2 and TRBJ2-7; 7 nucleotides agree with TRBD1. V shed 6 bases, J shed 2 bases, and the junction held 10 bases outside the gene matches. The germline gives CDR1 SGHTA, CDR2 FQGNSA. The CDR3 totals 15 residues. The DNA of the CDR3 is TGTGCCAGCAGAAGAATCTGGGACAGACCCTACGAGCAGTACTTC. Protein sequence: CASRRIWDRPYEQYF.

The rearrangement links TRBV2 to TRBJ2-7, with D possibly being TRBD1 (5 bases). V was trimmed by 7 bases and J by 0 bases, leaving 10 bases between them. CDR1 and CDR2 from the germline V gene are SNHLY and FYNNEI. There are 13 residues in the CDR3. The CDR3, as DNA: TGTGCCAGCAACCCGACAGCCTCCTACGAGCAGTACTTC. Encoded protein: CASNPTASYEQYF.

This clonotype was picked up a small number of times. The genes are TRBV28 and TRBJ2-7; D tentatively fits TRBD1 or TRBD2 (5 bases each). The CDR3 contains 17 residues. V was trimmed by 3 bases and J by 0 bases, leaving 18 bases between them. The V gene's germline CDR1 is MDHEN and CDR2 SYDVKM. The CDR3 sequence: CASSFQFEGQSSYEQYF. CDR3 nucleotide sequence: TGTGCCAGCAGTTTTCAATTCGAGGGGCAGAGCTCCTACGAGCAGTACTTC.

This clonotype showed up just a few times. The chain uses TRBV18 and TRBJ2-7; D not resolved. The end of the DNA is better explained by TRBJ2-5, so the J call may be wrong. The CDR3 sequence is 14 residues long. Looked up from germline, CDR1 is KGHSH and CDR2 is LQKENI. CDR3 sequence: CASSPRQVWETQYF. As DNA, the CDR3 is TGTGCCAGCTCACCGCGGCAGGTCTGGGAGACCCAGTACTTC.

This clonotype has a handful of counts. V gene TRBV29-1 combines with J gene TRBJ2-1; D unclear. V was clipped by 3 bases and J by 9 bases, with 9 bases between them. Germline values: CDR1 SQVTM, CDR2 ANQGSEA. This CDR3 has 11 amino acids. This CDR3 is CSVDGEFEQFF. CDR3 nucleotide sequence: TGCAGCGTTGACGGCGAATTTGAGCAGTTCTTC.

This chain uses TRBV7-2 with TRBJ2-4, with TRBD1 as a possible D gene (5 bases). Trimming took 5 bases from V and 1 from J, leaving 21 bases between them. Germline V gives CDR1 SGHTA, CDR2 FQGNSA. The CDR3 loop spans 18 amino acids. CDR3 nucleotide sequence: TGTGCCAGCAGCGCCCCGCCCGGTAGCTCAGGGGCCAAAAACATTCAGTACTTC. Translating gives CASSAPPGSSGAKNIQYF.

Of note for this clonotype: A much larger clone differs by one base, so this may be a read error. The chain has TRBV12-3 or TRBV12-4 and TRBJ2-1; no firm D call. Deletions cut 1 base from V and 10 bases from J, with 14 bases between. This CDR3 is built from 14 residues. The CDR3 DNA is TGTGCCAGCAGTTTAGGTGGCCGCTCCTACGAGCAGTTCTTC. Protein product: CASSLGGRSYEQFF.

V is TRBV7-9 and J is TRBJ1-2; tentatively, D is TRBD1 (5 bases). CDR3 length equals 15 residues. The germline V and J ends were trimmed by 4 bases and 1 base, with 13 bases remaining between them. Germline loops: CDR1 SEHNR, CDR2 FQNEAQ (reference sequence). Here the CDR3 DNA reads TGTGCCAGCAGCTCCCCAGTTGGGGGTAACTATGGCTACACCTTC. Translating it yields CASSSPVGGNYGYTF.

This chain links TRBV29-1 with TRBJ2-5, with D unresolved. This CDR3 is built from 10 residues. The germline gives CDR1 SQVTM, CDR2 ANQGSEA. With 7 bases removed from V and 11 bases from J, the gap between germline ends came to 14 bases. CDR3: CSADQHEQYF. Written as DNA, the CDR3 is TGCAGCGCGGACCAGCATGAGCAGTACTTC.

This sequence joins TRBV15 and TRBJ2-5, with D uncertain. The germline CDR1 and CDR2 sequences are LNHNV and YYDKDF (reference sequence). The CDR3 consists of 15 residues. Trimming cost V 0 bases and J 4 bases, with 12 bases left between them. The CDR3 sequence is CATSRERHVGETQYF. CDR3 in DNA: TGTGCCACCAGCAGAGAACGACACGTAGGAGAGACCCAGTACTTC.

V usage is TRBV12-3 or TRBV12-4 and J usage is TRBJ1-1; 9 bases map to TRBD1. This CDR3 is 13 amino acids long. The V and J ends lost 6 bases and 4 bases, in that order; junction bases with no gene match: 3. The CDR3 spells CASRGQGPTEAFF. CDR3 in DNA: TGTGCCAGCAGGGGACAGGGCCCCACTGAAGCTTTCTTT.

The chain joins TRBV14 to TRBJ2-7; 8 bases line up with TRBD2. The CDR3 spans 15 residues. V gave up 0 bases and J gave up 7 bases; unmatched junction bases: 8. The V gene's germline CDR1 is SGHDN and CDR2 FVKESK. DNA of the CDR3: TGTGCCAGCAGCCAAGAGTCACTAGCGGTAAATGAGCAGTACTTC. Amino acids: CASSQESLAVNEQYF.

The chain employs TRBV3-1 and TRBJ2-7; D gene unclear. The CDR3 runs to 15 residues. V was shortened by 1 base and J by 3 bases, with 13 bases between the two germline ends. The V gene's germline CDR1 is LGHDT and CDR2 YNNKEL (reference sequence). CDR3 bases: TGTGCCAGCAGCCAAGTTCATTCCCCAGACTACGAGCAGTACTTC. Translating it yields CASSQVHSPDYEQYF.

This chain uses TRBV7-8 with TRBJ2-1, with D unclear. Judging by the DNA end, TRBJ2-7 fits better; the J call may be wrong. Germline V gene lookup returns CDR1 SGHVS and CDR2 FQNEAQ. There are 18 residues in the CDR3. The CDR3 DNA reads TGTGCCAGCAGCCCCCACCTTACTGGTAGCTCTAAAGGATACGAGCAGTACTTC. Translation: CASSPHLTGSSKGYEQYF.